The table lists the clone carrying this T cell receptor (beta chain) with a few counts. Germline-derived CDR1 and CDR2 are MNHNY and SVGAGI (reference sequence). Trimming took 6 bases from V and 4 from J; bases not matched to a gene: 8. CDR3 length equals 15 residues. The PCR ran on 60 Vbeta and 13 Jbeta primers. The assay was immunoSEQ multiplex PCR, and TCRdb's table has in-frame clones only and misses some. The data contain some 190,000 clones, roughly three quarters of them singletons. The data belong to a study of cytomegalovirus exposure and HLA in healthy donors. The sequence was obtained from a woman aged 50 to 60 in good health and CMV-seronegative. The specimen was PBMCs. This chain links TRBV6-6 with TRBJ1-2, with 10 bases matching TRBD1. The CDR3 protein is CASRPPGQGTYGYTF. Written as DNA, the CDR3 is TGTGCCAGCAGACCTCCGGGACAGGGGACCTATGGCTACACCTTC.